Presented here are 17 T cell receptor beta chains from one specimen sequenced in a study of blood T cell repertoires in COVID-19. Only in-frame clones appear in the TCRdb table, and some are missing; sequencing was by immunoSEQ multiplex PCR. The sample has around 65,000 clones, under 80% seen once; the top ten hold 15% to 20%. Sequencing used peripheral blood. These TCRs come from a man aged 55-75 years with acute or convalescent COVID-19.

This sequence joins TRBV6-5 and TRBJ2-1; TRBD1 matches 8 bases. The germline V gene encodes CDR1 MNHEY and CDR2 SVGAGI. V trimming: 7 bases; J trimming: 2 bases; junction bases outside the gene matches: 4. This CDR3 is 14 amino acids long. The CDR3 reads CASTRTGTYNEQFF. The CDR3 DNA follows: TGTGCCAGCACCCGGACAGGGACCTACAATGAGCAGTTCTTC.

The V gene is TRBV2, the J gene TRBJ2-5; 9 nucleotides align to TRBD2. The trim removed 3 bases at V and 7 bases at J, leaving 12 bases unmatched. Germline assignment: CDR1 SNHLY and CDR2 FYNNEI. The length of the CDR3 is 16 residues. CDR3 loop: CASSEVTSGQRVTQYF. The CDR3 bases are TGTGCCAGCAGTGAGGTGACTAGCGGACAGAGGGTGACCCAGTACTTC.

CDR3 sequence: CASSYEGARYSPLHF. CDR3 bases: TGTGCCAGCAGTTATGAGGGGGCGCGTTATTCACCCCTCCACTTT. J is TRBJ1-6 and V is TRBV6-5; TRBD1 agrees at 7 bases. This CDR3 spans 15 amino acids. Germline CDR1 and CDR2: MNHEY and SVGAGI. Trimming removed 3 bases from V and 8 bases from J; junction bases left unmatched: 7.

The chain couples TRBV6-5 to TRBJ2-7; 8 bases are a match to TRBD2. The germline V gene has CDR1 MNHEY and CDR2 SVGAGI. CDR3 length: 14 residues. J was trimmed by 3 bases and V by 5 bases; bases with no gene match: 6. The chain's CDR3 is CASSPGGGDYEQYF. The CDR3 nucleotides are TGTGCCAGCAGTCCGGGAGGGGGAGACTACGAGCAGTACTTC.

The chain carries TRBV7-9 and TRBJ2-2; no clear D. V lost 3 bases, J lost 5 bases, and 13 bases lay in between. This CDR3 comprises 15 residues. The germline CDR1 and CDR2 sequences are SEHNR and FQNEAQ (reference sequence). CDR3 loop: CASSFSVARTGELFF. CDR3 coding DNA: TGTGCCAGCAGCTTCTCGGTCGCGAGGACCGGGGAGCTGTTTTTT. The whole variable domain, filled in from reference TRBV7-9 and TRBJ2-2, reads DTGVSQNPRHKITKRGQNVTFRCDPISEHNRLYWYRQTLGQGPEFLTYFQNEAQLEKSRLLSDRFSAERPKGSFSTLEIQRTEQGDSAMYLCASSFSVARTGELFFGEGSRLTVL.

CDR3 loop: CASSPVAGGYEQYF. CDR3 DNA sequence: TGTGCCAGCTCACCTGTAGCGGGGGGATACGAGCAGTACTTC. V gene TRBV18 combines with J gene TRBJ2-7; 10 bases agree with TRBD2. V lost 3 bases and J lost 4; bases outside the gene matches: 3. Germline assignment: CDR1 KGHSH and CDR2 LQKENI. The CDR3 sequence is 14 residues long.

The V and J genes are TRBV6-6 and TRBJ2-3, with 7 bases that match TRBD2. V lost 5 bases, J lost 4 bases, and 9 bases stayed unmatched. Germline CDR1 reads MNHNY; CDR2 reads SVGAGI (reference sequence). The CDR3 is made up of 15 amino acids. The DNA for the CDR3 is TGTGCCAGCAGTCCTAGCGGAAGCCCCGCAGATACGCAGTATTTT. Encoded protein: CASSPSGSPADTQYF.

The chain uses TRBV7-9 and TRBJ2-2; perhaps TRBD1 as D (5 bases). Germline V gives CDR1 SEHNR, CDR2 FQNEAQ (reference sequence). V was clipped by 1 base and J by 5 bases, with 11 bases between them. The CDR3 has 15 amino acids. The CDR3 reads CASSLVQGRTGELFF. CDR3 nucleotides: TGTGCCAGCAGCTTAGTCCAGGGTCGGACCGGGGAGCTGTTTTTT.

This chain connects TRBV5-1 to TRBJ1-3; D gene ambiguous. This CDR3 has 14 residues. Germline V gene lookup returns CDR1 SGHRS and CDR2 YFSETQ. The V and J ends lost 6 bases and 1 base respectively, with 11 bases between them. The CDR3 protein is CASTRGGSGNTIYF. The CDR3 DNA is TGCGCCAGCACCCGCGGAGGATCTGGAAACACCATATATTTT.

CDR3 sequence (DNA): TGTGCCAGCAGCGGTCTTACAGGGGACACCGGGGAGCTGTTTTTT. This translates into CASSGLTGDTGELFF. This rearrangement joins TRBV5-6 to TRBJ2-2, with 7 positions matching TRBD1. This CDR3 has 15 residues. V lost 4 bases and J lost 3; bases outside the gene matches: 6. Germline CDR1 and CDR2: SGHDT and YYEEEE. Supplemented by reference TRBV5-6 and TRBJ2-2, the full variable domain reads DAGVTQSPTHLIKTRGQQVTLRCSPKSGHDTVSWYQQALGQGPQFIFQYYEEEERQRGNFPDRFSGHQFPNYSSELNVNALLLGDSALYLCASSGLTGDTGELFFGEGSRLTVL.

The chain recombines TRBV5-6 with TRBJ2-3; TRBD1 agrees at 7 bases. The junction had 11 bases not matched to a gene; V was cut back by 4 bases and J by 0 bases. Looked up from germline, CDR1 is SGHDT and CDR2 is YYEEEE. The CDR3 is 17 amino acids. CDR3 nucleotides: TGTGCCAGCAGCCTGGGTGGGACAGCCACTAGCACAGATACGCAGTATTTT. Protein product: CASSLGGTATSTDTQYF.

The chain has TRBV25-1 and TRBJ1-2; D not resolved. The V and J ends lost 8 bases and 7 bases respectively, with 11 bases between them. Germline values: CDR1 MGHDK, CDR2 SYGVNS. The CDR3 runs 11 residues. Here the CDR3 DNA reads TGTGCCAGCCTTCGCCGCGTTGGCTACACCTTC. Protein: CASLRRVGYTF.

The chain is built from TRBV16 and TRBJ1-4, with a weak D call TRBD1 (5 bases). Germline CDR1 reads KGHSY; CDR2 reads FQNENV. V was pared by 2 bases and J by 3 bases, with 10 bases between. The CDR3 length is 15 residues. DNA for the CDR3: TGTGCCAGCAGCCAAGACAGTTCAGCTAATGAAAAACTGTTTTTT. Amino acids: CASSQDSSANEKLFF.

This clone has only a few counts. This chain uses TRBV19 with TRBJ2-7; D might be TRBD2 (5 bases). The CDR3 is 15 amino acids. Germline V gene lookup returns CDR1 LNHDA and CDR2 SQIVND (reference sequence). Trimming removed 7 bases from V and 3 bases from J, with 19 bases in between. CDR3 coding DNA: TGTGCCAGTATGGGTCGGCGGGCTACCTTCTACGAGCAGTACTTC. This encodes CASMGRRATFYEQYF.

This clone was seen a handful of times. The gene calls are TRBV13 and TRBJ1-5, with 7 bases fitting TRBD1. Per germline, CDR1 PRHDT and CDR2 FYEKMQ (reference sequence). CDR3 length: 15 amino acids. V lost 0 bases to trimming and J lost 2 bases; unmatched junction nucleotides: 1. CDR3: CASSLGGGGNQPQHF. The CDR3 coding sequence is TGTGCCAGCAGCTTAGGAGGGGGCGGCAATCAGCCCCAGCATTTT.

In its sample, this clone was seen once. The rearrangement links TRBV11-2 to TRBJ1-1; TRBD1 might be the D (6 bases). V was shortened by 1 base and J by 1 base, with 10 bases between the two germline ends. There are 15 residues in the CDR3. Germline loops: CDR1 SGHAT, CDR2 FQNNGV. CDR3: CASSLVGQSNTEAFF. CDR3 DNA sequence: TGTGCCAGCAGCTTAGTCGGACAGTCGAACACTGAAGCTTTCTTT.

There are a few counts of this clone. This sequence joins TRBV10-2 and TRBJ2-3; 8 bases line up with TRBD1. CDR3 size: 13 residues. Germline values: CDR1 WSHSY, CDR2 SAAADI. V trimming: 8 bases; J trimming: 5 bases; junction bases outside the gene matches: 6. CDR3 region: CASLQGAGDTQYF. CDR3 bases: TGCGCCAGCCTCCAGGGGGCGGGAGATACGCAGTATTTT.